Below are 18 T cell receptor beta chains sequenced from a single sample in a study of blood T cells in healthy people across ages. Primers used in a second PCR of roughly 6 to 12 cycles were a sample-barcoded 5' primer and a J-beta primer mix. TCRdb re-derived calls from the 5' RACE reads in MiXCR, one entry per CDR3 protein. Of 1.5 million to 2 million distinct CDR3 sequences listed, 49% are singletons. The sequencing sample was made of blood. These receptors were collected from a middle-aged woman in good health.

This clonotype has just a few counts. V usage is TRBV28 and J usage is TRBJ2-1; 8 positions agree with TRBD1. Germline values: CDR1 MDHEN, CDR2 SYDVKM. The CDR3 is made up of 16 amino acids. Trimming at V came to 5 bases and at J to 4 bases, leaving 10 bases not matched to a gene. The CDR3 spells CASSTLRDRTYNEQFF. CDR3 DNA sequence: TGTGCCAGCAGTACACTCCGGGACAGGACGTACAATGAGCAGTTCTTC.

V is TRBV2 and J is TRBJ2-1, with TRBD2 matching over 15 bases. J was trimmed by 8 bases and V by 4 bases; bases with no gene match: 6. Germline V lookup: CDR1 SNHLY, CDR2 FYNNEI. CDR3 length equals 16 residues. Here the CDR3 reads CASSGGLAGGWDEQFF. In DNA form, the CDR3 reads TGTGCCAGCAGTGGAGGACTAGCGGGGGGGTGGGATGAGCAGTTCTTC. Full variable domain (remainder filled in from reference TRBV2 and TRBJ2-1): EPEVTQTPSHQVTQMGQEVILRCVPISNHLYFYWYRQILGQKVEFLVSFYNNEISEKSEIFDDQFSVERPDGSNFTLKIRSTKLEDSAMYFCASSGGLAGGWDEQFFGPGTRLTVL.

This clonotype has a handful of counts. This chain joins TRBV5-1 and TRBJ1-2, with TRBD1 as a possible D gene (6 bases). Germline CDR1 SGHRS, CDR2 YFSETQ. V lost 2 bases and J 4 bases, leaving 12 bases between the germline ends. The length of the CDR3 is 14 residues. This CDR3 is CASSFQGKGYGYTF. The CDR3 DNA is TGCGCCAGCAGCTTTCAGGGGAAGGGCTATGGCTACACCTTC.

This clonotype has a handful of counts. The V gene is TRBV7-2, the J gene TRBJ1-6; D uncertain. Trimming shortened V by 1 base and J by 5 bases, and 12 bases separated the two germline ends. CDR3 size: 16 residues. Per germline, CDR1 SGHTA and CDR2 FQGNSA. The CDR3 DNA reads as TGTGCCAGCAGCTTAGTCTCCAGCGAAAATAATTCACCCCTCCACTTT. The encoded protein is CASSLVSSENNSPLHF. The full variable domain, in which reference TRBV7-2 and TRBJ1-6 provide the parts outside the CDR3, is GAGVSQSPSNKVTEKGKDVELRCDPISGHTALYWYRQSLGQGLEFLIYFQGNSAPDKSGLPSDRFSAERTGGSVSTLTIQRTQQEDSAVYLCASSLVSSENNSPLHFGNGTRLTVT.

The V call is TRBV4-3, the J call TRBJ1-1; 9 bases align to TRBD1. V lost 6 bases to trimming and J lost 1 base; unmatched junction nucleotides: 3. Germline V CDR1 and CDR2: LGHNA, YSLEER. There are 14 residues in the CDR3. CDR3 sequence (DNA): TGCGCCAGCAGGAGGACAGGGGAGAACACTGAAGCTTTCTTT. Its translation is CASRRTGENTEAFF.

In this sample, this clonotype turned up a few times. This chain joins TRBV5-1 and TRBJ1-2; D may be TRBD1 (6 bases). The CDR3 extends over 15 amino acids. V lost 0 bases and J lost 0, with 9 bases in between. CDR1 is SGHRS and CDR2 is YFSETQ in the germline V gene. CDR3: CASSLVRTANYGYTF. CDR3 sequence (DNA): TGCGCCAGCAGCTTGGTGCGGACAGCTAACTATGGCTACACCTTC.

The rearrangement uses TRBV21-1 and TRBJ2-1; TRBD2, the table's D call, lacks a check against the DNA. TRBV21-1 corresponds to a pseudogene. CDR3 length equals 21 residues. CDR3 sequence: CASSNAPGLAGGRSSYNEQFF. The CDR3 DNA sequence: TGTGCCAGCAGCAACGCCCCAGGACTAGCGGGGGGGCGGAGCTCCTACAATGAGCAGTTCTTC.

On this clonotype itself: The junction does not match germline at one end; this may be a read error. The V gene is TRBV3-1, the J gene TRBJ2-6; D perhaps matches TRBD2 (6 bases). The CDR3 is 13 residues long. Germline CDR1 reads LGHDT; CDR2 reads YNNKEL (reference sequence). The CDR3, as DNA: TGTGCCACAACGGGAGTTAGGGCCAACGTCCTGACTTTT. Protein sequence: CATTGVRANVLTF. Based on the CDR3 plus reference TRBV3-1 and TRBJ2-6, the full variable domain is DTAVSQTPKYLVTQMGNDKSIKCEQNLGHDTMYWYKQDSKKFLKIMFSYNNKELIINETVPNRFSPKSPDKAHLNLHINSLELGDSAVYFCATTGVRANVLTFGAGSRLTVL.

The chain joins TRBV6-1 to TRBJ2-5; 15 bases align to TRBD2. Trimming cost V 0 bases and J 2 bases; bases outside gene matches: 1. Per germline, CDR1 MNHNS and CDR2 SASEGT. The CDR3 has 17 residues. The DNA for the CDR3 is TGTGCCAGCAGTGAAGCAGGACTAGCGGGGGGGCAAGAGACCCAGTACTTC. This sequence encodes CASSEAGLAGGQETQYF.

In this sample, this clonotype turned up a few times. This chain links TRBV19 with TRBJ2-7; 7 bases are shared with TRBD1. Germline V gives CDR1 LNHDA, CDR2 SQIVND (reference sequence). With 6 bases clipped from V and 1 base from J, the junction kept 15 bases outside the gene matches. The CDR3 extends over 17 amino acids. Written as DNA, the CDR3 is TGTGCCAGTAGGAAAAGGGCTGGAGGACAGGCGTCCTACGAGCAGTACTTC. Residues: CASRKRAGGQASYEQYF.

The chain links TRBV9 to TRBJ2-7, with D hard to call. The CDR3 has 14 amino acids. The germline gives CDR1 SGDLS, CDR2 YYNGEE. V was clipped by 0 bases and J by 2 bases, with 9 bases between them. CDR3 region: CASSVEDGPYEQYF. CDR3 nucleotides: TGTGCCAGCAGCGTAGAGGACGGCCCCTACGAGCAGTACTTC.

There are many counts of this clonotype. V gene TRBV7-2 combines with J gene TRBJ2-5; D is possibly TRBD1 (5 bases). Germline V gene lookup returns CDR1 SGHTA and CDR2 FQGNSA. V was trimmed by 1 base and J by 1 base, leaving 13 bases between them. CDR3 size: 16 residues. CDR3 DNA sequence: TGTGCCAGCAGCTTAGTGGTCCAGGGTGTCCAAGAGACCCAGTACTTC. It encodes CASSLVVQGVQETQYF. The full variable domain, in which reference TRBV7-2 and TRBJ2-5 provide the parts outside the CDR3, is GAGVSQSPSNKVTEKGKDVELRCDPISGHTALYWYRQSLGQGLEFLIYFQGNSAPDKSGLPSDRFSAERTGGSVSTLTIQRTQQEDSAVYLCASSLVVQGVQETQYFGPGTRLLVL.

The chain is built from TRBV20-1 and TRBJ2-1; the match to TRBD2 covers 8 bases. CDR3 length equals 13 residues. Germline V gives CDR1 DFQATT, CDR2 SNEGSKA (reference sequence). Trimming cost V 6 bases and J 5 bases; bases outside gene matches: 6. In nucleotides, the CDR3 is TGCAGTGCCGCGGGGGGCCCACACAATGAGCAGTTCTTC. Protein: CSAAGGPHNEQFF.

This clonotype was counted only a few times. V gene TRBV20-1 combines with J gene TRBJ2-7, with D perhaps TRBD2 (5 bases). The CDR3 runs to 12 residues. Germline CDR1 reads DFQATT; CDR2 reads SNEGSKA (reference sequence). Trimming took off 3 bases at V and 7 bases at J, with 13 bases between the two ends. The CDR3 protein is CSASEGSWEQYF. The CDR3 DNA sequence: TGCAGTGCTAGCGAGGGTTCTTGGGAGCAGTACTTC.

This chain links TRBV7-9 with TRBJ2-5; no clear D gene. Germline loops: CDR1 SEHNR, CDR2 FQNEAQ (reference sequence). There are 13 residues in the CDR3. V lost 1 base to trimming and J lost 5 bases, with 8 bases between them. The CDR3 loop reads CASSLDGVETQYF. The CDR3 bases are TGTGCCAGCAGCTTAGATGGGGTTGAGACCCAGTACTTC. The whole variable domain, remainder taken from reference TRBV7-9 and TRBJ2-5, is DTGVSQNPRHKITKRGQNVTFRCDPISEHNRLYWYRQTLGQGPEFLTYFQNEAQLEKSRLLSDRFSAERPKGSFSTLEIQRTEQGDSAMYLCASSLDGVETQYFGPGTRLLVL.

This clonotype has a handful of counts. The genes are TRBV20-1 and TRBJ1-6; D unresolved. The V end was cut by 2 bases, the J end by 7 bases, with 9 bases between. The germline V gene encodes CDR1 DFQATT and CDR2 SNEGSKA (reference sequence). The CDR3 sequence is 13 residues long. The CDR3 spells CSARPTENSPLHF. CDR3 nucleotide sequence: TGCAGTGCTAGACCAACAGAGAATTCACCCCTCCACTTT.

The chain links TRBV20-1 to TRBJ1-2, with TRBD1 as a possible D gene (6 bases). Deletions cut 5 bases from V and 8 bases from J, with 18 bases between. The germline CDR1 and CDR2 sequences are DFQATT and SNEGSKA (reference sequence). CDR3 length: 13 residues. The CDR3 is CSAPPWGARGYTF. CDR3 bases: TGCAGTGCTCCCCCATGGGGGGCGCGAGGCTACACCTTC.

The CDR3 loop reads CASRTGDGDTQYF. The CDR3 DNA follows: TGTGCCAGCAGAACAGGGGATGGGGATACGCAGTATTTT. The chain couples TRBV6-2 or TRBV6-3 to TRBJ2-3, with 7 bases that match TRBD1. The CDR3 has 13 residues. Germline V gene lookup returns CDR1 MNHEY and CDR2 SVGEGT. Trimming took 6 bases from V and 6 from J; bases not matched to a gene: 6.